This T cell receptor beta chain stems from a study of blood T cell repertoires in COVID-19. Study as a whole: There were acute and convalescent COVID-19 samples, and they came from the United States, Italy and Spain.

CDR3 length: 17 amino acids. After removal of 0 bases from V and 3 bases from J, the junction contained 2 bases not matched to a gene. Germline CDR1 is SGHRS and CDR2 is YFSETQ. Produced via immunoSEQ multiplex PCR; TCRdb's table is partial and in-frame only. The sample contains approximately 100,000 clones, 70% to 85% of which appear only once. The TCR comes from a human donor in a cohort sampled during active COVID-19. The gene calls are TRBV5-1 and TRBJ2-3; 15 bases line up with TRBD2. Sequenced sample: peripheral blood. CDR3 sequence: CASSLGTSGGATDTQYF. The DNA of the CDR3 is TGCGCCAGCAGCTTGGGGACTAGCGGGGGGGCAACAGATACGCAGTATTTT.